The T cell receptor (beta chain) described here comes from a study of T cell repertoires in cytomegalovirus infection. Across the whole study: Epitope selection comprised recently identified HLA-C-restricted CMV epitopes and well-studied HLA-B-restricted CMV epitopes. CMV infection together with matching HLA type was indicated by public TCR beta signatures.

A single record per CDR3 protein comes from TCRdb applying MiXCR to the reads. The top ten clones hold roughly 12% of a sample with 700,000 to 850,000 distinct CDR3 sequences, around a third of them seen once. Regarding this clonotype: The target antigen is unknown.

General study findings and limits: The study identified carriers of CMV plus the relevant HLA from cumulative public TCR beta family frequency.

From germline, CDR1 is SQVTM and CDR2 ANQGSEA. Trimming cost V 7 bases and J 6 bases, with 13 bases left between them. The CDR3 covers 12 residues. This sequence joins TRBV29-1 and TRBJ2-1; D is unclear. This TCR was sampled from a human donor in good health (CMV status not recorded). Some clones in this sample may be carry-over from other donors' samples. The material was cultured CD8+ T cells from PBMCs, obtained from culture after CMV antigen stimulation. The chain's CDR3 is CSADVGVNEQFF. CDR3 in DNA: TGCAGCGCAGACGTCGGTGTCAATGAGCAGTTCTTC.